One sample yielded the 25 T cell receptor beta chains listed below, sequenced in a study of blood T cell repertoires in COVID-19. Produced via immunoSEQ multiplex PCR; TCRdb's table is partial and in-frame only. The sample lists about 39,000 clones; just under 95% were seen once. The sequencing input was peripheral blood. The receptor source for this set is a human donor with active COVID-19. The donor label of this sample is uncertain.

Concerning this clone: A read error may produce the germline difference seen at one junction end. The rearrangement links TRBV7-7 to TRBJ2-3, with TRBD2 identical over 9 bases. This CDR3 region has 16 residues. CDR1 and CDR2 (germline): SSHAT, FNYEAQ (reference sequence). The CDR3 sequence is CASSRRAGGPTDTQYF. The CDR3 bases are TGTGCCAGCAGCCGACGGGCGGGGGGGCCGACAGACACGCAGTATTTT.

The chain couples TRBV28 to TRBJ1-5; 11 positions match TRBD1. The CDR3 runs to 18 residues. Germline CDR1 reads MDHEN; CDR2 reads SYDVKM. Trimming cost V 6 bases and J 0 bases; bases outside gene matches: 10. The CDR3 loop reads CASRNLGQGAYSNQPQHF. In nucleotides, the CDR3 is TGTGCCAGCAGGAATTTAGGACAGGGGGCTTATAGCAATCAGCCCCAGCATTTT.

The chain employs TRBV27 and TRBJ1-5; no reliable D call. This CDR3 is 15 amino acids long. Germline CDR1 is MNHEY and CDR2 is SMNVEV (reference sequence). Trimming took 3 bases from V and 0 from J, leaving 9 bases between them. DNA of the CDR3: TGTGCCAGCAGTTTTCGGGGTTATAGCAATCAGCCCCAGCATTTT. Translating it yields CASSFRGYSNQPQHF.

The CDR3 protein is CASTPGGAQTDTQYF. DNA of the CDR3: TGTGCCAGCACCCCCGGGGGGGCCCAAACAGATACGCAGTATTTT. The chain has TRBV9 and TRBJ2-3; TRBD2 aligns across 8 bases. The J segment lost 3 bases and the V segment lost 6 bases, leaving 9 bases of the junction unmatched. Germline V gives CDR1 SGDLS, CDR2 YYNGEE. The CDR3 loop spans 15 amino acids.

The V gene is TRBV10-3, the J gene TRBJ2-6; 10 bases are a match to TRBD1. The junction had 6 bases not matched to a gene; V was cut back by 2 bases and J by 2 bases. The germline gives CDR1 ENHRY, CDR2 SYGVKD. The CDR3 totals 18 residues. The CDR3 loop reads CAISEPSTGGAGANVLTF. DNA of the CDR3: TGTGCCATCAGTGAGCCATCGACAGGGGGCGCTGGGGCCAACGTCCTGACTTTC.

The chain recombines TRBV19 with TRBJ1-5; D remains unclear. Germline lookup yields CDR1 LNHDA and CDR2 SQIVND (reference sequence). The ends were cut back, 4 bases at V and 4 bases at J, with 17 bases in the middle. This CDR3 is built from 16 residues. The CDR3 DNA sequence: TGTGCCAGTAGTAGGGGTATCGGGGTTTCGAATCAGCCCCAGCATTTT. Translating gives CASSRGIGVSNQPQHF. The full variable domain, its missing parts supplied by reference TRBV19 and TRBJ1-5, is DGGITQSPKYLFRKEGQNVTLSCEQNLNHDAMYWYRQDPGQGLRLIYYSQIVNDFQKGDIAEGYSVSREKKESFPLTVTSAQKNPTAFYLCASSRGIGVSNQPQHFGDGTRLSIL.

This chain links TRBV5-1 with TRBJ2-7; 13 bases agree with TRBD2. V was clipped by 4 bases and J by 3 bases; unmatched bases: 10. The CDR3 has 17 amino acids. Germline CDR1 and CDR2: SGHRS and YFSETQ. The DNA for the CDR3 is TGCGCCAGCAGCGAAGGGACTAGCGGGATTAAGGACTACGAGCAGTACTTC. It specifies CASSEGTSGIKDYEQYF.

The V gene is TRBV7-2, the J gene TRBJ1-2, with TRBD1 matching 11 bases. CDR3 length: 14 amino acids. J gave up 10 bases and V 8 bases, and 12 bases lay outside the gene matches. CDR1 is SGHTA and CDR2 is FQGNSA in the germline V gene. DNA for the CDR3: TGTGCCAGCTCTAGAAGAGGGACAGGGGGTCTCTACACCTTC. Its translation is CASSRRGTGGLYTF.

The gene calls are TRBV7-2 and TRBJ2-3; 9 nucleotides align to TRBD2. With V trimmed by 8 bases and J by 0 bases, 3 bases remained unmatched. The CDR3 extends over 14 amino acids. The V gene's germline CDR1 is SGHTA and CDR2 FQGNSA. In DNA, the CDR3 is TGTGCCAGCGTAGCGGGGGCTAGCACAGATACGCAGTATTTT. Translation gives CASVAGASTDTQYF.

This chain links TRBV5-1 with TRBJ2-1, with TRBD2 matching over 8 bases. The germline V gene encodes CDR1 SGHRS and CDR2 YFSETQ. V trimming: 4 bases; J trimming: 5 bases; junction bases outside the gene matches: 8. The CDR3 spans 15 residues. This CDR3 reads CASSPNSGSDNEQFF. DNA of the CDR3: TGCGCCAGCAGCCCCAACAGCGGGAGTGACAATGAGCAGTTCTTC. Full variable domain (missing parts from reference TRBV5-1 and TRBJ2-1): KAGVTQTPRYLIKTRGQQVTLSCSPISGHRSVSWYQQTPGQGLQFLFEYFSETQRNKGNFPGRFSGRQFSNSRSEMNVSTLELGDSALYLCASSPNSGSDNEQFFGPGTRLTVL.

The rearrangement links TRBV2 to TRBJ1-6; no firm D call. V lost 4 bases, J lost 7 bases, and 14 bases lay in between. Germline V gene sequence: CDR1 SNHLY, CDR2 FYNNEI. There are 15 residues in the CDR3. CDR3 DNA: TGTGCCAGCAGTGTCCTGACTGGAGAGAATTCACCCCTCCACTTT. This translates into CASSVLTGENSPLHF. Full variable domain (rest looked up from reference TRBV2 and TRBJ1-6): EPEVTQTPSHQVTQMGQEVILRCVPISNHLYFYWYRQILGQKVEFLVSFYNNEISEKSEIFDDQFSVERPDGSNFTLKIRSTKLEDSAMYFCASSVLTGENSPLHFGNGTRLTVT.

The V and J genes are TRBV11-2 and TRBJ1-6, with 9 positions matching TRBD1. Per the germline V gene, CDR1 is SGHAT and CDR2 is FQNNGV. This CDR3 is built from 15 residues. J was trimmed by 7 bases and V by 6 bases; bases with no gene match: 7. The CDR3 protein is CASRLSTGGNSPLHF. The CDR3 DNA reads TGTGCCAGCAGACTCTCCACAGGGGGCAATTCACCCCTCCACTTT.

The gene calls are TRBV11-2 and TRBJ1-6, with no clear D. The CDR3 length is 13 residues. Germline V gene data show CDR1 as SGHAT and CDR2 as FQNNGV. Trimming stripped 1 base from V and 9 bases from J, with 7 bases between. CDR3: CASSLVSVSPLHF. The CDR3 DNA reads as TGTGCCAGCAGCTTAGTGTCAGTTTCACCCCTCCACTTT.

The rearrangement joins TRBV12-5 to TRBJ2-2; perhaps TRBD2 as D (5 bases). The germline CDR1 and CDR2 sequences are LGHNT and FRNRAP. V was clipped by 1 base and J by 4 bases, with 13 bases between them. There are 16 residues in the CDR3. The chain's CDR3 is CASGLELGVGTGELFF. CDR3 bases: TGTGCTAGTGGTTTGGAGTTGGGAGTGGGCACCGGGGAGCTGTTTTTT. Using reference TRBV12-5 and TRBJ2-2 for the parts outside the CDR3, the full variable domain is DARVTQTPRHKVTEMGQEVTMRCQPILGHNTVFWYRQTMMQGLELLAYFRNRAPLDDSGMPKDRFSAEMPDATLATLKIQPSEPRDSAVYFCASGLELGVGTGELFFGEGSRLTVL.

The CDR3 reads CASSYRGPARYEQYF. The CDR3 DNA sequence: TGTGCCAGCAGTTACAGGGGGCCGGCCCGCTACGAGCAGTACTTC. The V call is TRBV28, the J call TRBJ2-7; 9 nucleotides match TRBD1. This CDR3 is built from 15 residues. With 4 bases clipped from V and 3 bases from J, the junction kept 7 bases outside the gene matches. Per the germline V gene, CDR1 is MDHEN and CDR2 is SYDVKM.

CDR3 region: CASSPLQGTDEQFF. Written as DNA, the CDR3 is TGTGCCAGCAGTCCTTTACAGGGTACCGATGAGCAGTTCTTC. The V and J genes are TRBV6-5 and TRBJ2-1, with D possibly TRBD1 on 6 matching bases. V gave up 5 bases and J gave up 8 bases, with 16 bases separating them. The CDR3 totals 14 residues. Looked up from germline, CDR1 is MNHEY and CDR2 is SVGAGI.

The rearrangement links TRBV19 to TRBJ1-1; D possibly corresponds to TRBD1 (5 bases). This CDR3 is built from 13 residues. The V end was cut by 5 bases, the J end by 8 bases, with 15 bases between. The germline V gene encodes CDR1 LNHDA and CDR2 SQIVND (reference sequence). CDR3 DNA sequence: TGTGCCAGTAGTTTTTTAGGGGTGGGAGAAGCTTTCTTT. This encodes CASSFLGVGEAFF.

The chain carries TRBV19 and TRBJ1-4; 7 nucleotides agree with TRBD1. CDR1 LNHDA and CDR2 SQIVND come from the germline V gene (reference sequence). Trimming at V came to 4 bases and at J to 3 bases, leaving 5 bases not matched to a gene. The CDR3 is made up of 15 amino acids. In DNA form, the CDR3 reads TGTGCCAGTAGTAGTCCGGGACAGTCTAATGAAAAACTGTTTTTT. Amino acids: CASSSPGQSNEKLFF.

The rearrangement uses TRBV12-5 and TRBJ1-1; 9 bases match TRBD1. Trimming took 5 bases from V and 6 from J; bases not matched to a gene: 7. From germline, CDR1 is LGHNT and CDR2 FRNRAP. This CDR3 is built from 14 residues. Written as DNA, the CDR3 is TGTGCTAGTGGTAGTGGGACAGGGCTTTCTGAAGCTTTCTTT. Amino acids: CASGSGTGLSEAFF.

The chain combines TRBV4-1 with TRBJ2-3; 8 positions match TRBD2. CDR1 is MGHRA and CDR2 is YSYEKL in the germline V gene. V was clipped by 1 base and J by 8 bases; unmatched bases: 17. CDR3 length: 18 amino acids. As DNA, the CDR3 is TGCGCCAGCAGCCAAGGGGGGGGTAGCGGGATGGAGGGTGGTACGCAGTATTTT. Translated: CASSQGGGSGMEGGTQYF.

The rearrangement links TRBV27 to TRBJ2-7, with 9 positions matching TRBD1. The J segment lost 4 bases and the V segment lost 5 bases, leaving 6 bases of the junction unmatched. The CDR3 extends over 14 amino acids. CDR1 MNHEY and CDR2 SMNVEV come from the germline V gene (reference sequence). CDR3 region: CASSHDRGKYEQYF. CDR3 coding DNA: TGTGCCAGCAGTCATGACAGGGGGAAGTACGAGCAGTACTTC.

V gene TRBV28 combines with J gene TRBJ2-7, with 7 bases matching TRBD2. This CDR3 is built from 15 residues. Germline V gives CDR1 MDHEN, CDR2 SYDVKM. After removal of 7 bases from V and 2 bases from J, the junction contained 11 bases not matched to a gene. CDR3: CASTASSGSTYEQYF. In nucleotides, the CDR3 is TGTGCCAGCACTGCCTCTAGCGGCTCCACCTACGAGCAGTACTTC.

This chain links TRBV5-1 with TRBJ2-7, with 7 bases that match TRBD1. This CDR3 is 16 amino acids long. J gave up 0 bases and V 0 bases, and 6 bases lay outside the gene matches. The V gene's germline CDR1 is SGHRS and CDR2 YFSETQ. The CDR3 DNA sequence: TGCGCCAGCAGCTTGGGGACAGGTCGCAACTCCTACGAGCAGTACTTC. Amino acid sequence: CASSLGTGRNSYEQYF. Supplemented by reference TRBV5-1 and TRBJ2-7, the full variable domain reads KAGVTQTPRYLIKTRGQQVTLSCSPISGHRSVSWYQQTPGQGLQFLFEYFSETQRNKGNFPGRFSGRQFSNSRSEMNVSTLELGDSALYLCASSLGTGRNSYEQYFGPGTRLTVT.

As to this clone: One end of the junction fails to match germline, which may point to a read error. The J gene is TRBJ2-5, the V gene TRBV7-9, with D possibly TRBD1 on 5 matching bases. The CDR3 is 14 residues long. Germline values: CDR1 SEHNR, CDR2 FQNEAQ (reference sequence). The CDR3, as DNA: TGTGCCAGCAGTTTAGGGGCAGAACAAGAGACCCAGTACTTC. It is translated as CASSLGAEQETQYF.

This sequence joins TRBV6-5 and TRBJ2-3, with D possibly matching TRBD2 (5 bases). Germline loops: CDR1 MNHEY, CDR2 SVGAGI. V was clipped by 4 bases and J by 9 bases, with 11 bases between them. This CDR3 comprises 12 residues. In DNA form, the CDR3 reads TGTGCCAGCAGTTCTGGACTCCTCACGCAGTATTTT. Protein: CASSSGLLTQYF.